The 20 T cell receptor beta chains below were found in one sample sequenced in a study of beta chain features in type 1 diabetes. Expressed TCRB transcripts were sequenced because the entire RNA isolate underwent reverse transcription. Assay used: immunoSEQ multiplex PCR; TCRdb lists only in-frame clones, some missing. The sample includes hundreds of thousands of clones, around 28% of them seen just once. Source material: naive CD4+ T cells from blood. The receptors were gathered from a man between 18 and 29 years old in good health.

The rearrangement joins TRBV5-1 to TRBJ2-3, with D perhaps TRBD1 or TRBD2 (5 bases each). The length of the CDR3 is 14 residues. CDR1 is SGHRS, CDR2 YFSETQ, per germline. V lost 7 bases and J lost 6, with 18 bases in between. This chain's CDR3 is CASGRDGGPDTQYF. The CDR3 DNA reads as TGCGCCAGCGGCCGGGACGGCGGTCCCGATACGCAGTATTTT.

This clone has a handful of counts. The chain combines TRBV21-1 with TRBJ2-7. TRBV21-1 is a recognized pseudogene. CDR3 size: 14 residues. DNA for the CDR3: TGTGCCAGCAGCAAAGCGCTCCCATACTACGAGCAGTACTTC. Translating gives CASSKALPYYEQYF.

With regard to this clone: Other nucleotide sequences in the sample specify the same CDR3. V is TRBV9 and J is TRBJ1-1, with no clear D. Trimming stripped 0 bases from V and 0 bases from J, with 3 bases between. Germline V gene sequence: CDR1 SGDLS, CDR2 YYNGEE. This CDR3 comprises 13 residues. CDR3 sequence reads: CASSVALNTEAFF. CDR3 DNA sequence: TGTGCCAGCAGCGTAGCTCTGAACACTGAAGCTTTCTTT.

CDR3 loop: CAWSVLRGRGTQYF. The CDR3 region has the DNA TGTGCCTGGAGTGTCCTCCGGGGGCGTGGGACCCAGTACTTC. V and J are TRBV30 and TRBJ2-5, with D perhaps given as TRBD1 or TRBD2 (6 bases each). This CDR3 contains 14 residues. Trimming stripped 0 bases from V and 7 bases from J, with 15 bases between. CDR1 is GTSNPN and CDR2 is SVGIG in the germline V gene (reference sequence).

The chain uses TRBV29-1 and TRBJ2-7, with a possible D match to TRBD1 (6 bases). This CDR3 comprises 14 residues. V was cut by 6 bases and J by 7 bases, with 22 bases left in between. Germline loops: CDR1 SQVTM, CDR2 ANQGSEA. CDR3: CSVKTGTLIWEQYF. The CDR3 nucleotides read TGCAGCGTGAAAACAGGGACCCTGATTTGGGAGCAGTACTTC.

The V gene is TRBV14, the J gene TRBJ1-1; D ambiguous. Germline V gives CDR1 SGHDN, CDR2 FVKESK. Trimming cost V 2 bases and J 4 bases, with 11 bases left between them. The CDR3 extends over 14 amino acids. Here the CDR3 DNA reads TGTGCCAGCAGCCAATTCGGAATAGGCACTGAAGCTTTCTTT. Translating gives CASSQFGIGTEAFF. The whole variable domain, filled in from reference TRBV14 and TRBJ1-1, reads EAGVTQFPSHSVIEKGQTVTLRCDPISGHDNLYWYRRVMGKEIKFLLHFVKESKQDESGMPNNRFLAERTGGTYSTLKVQPAELEDSGVYFCASSQFGIGTEAFFGQGTRLTVV.

This clone appeared a few times. The CDR3 here is CASSQHRQQFF. Written as DNA, the CDR3 is TGTGCCAGCAGCCAGCACCGCCAGCAGTTCTTC. This chain connects TRBV11-2 to TRBJ2-1; unclear D gene. V gave up 5 bases and J gave up 11 bases, with 10 bases separating them. The germline V gene encodes CDR1 SGHAT and CDR2 FQNNGV. This CDR3 is 11 amino acids long.

This clone was observed once. The chain is built from TRBV25-1 and TRBJ1-3; D is possibly TRBD1 (6 bases). The CDR3 contains 16 residues. Germline CDR1 is MGHDK and CDR2 is SYGVNS. V shed 0 bases and J shed 0 bases, with 9 bases lying between them. CDR3 nucleotide sequence: TGTGCCAGCAGTGAATATAAGGGGGTCTCTGGAAACACCATATATTTT. Translating gives CASSEYKGVSGNTIYF.

A few counts support this clone. This chain joins TRBV7-9 and TRBJ2-1; possible D gene TRBD2, 5 bases. The CDR3 contains 14 residues. V was clipped by 7 bases and J by 2 bases, with 12 bases between them. Germline V gene sequence: CDR1 SEHNR, CDR2 FQNEAQ (reference sequence). CDR3 protein: CASNRGSPYNEQFF. DNA of the CDR3: TGTGCCAGCAATCGCGGGTCCCCCTACAATGAGCAGTTCTTC. The variable domain in full, completed from reference TRBV7-9 and TRBJ2-1, reads DTGVSQNPRHKITKRGQNVTFRCDPISEHNRLYWYRQTLGQGPEFLTYFQNEAQLEKSRLLSDRFSAERPKGSFSTLEIQRTEQGDSAMYLCASNRGSPYNEQFFGPGTRLTVL.

This clone was counted a few times. The chain has TRBV7-9 and TRBJ2-1; D gene ambiguous. The CDR3 length is 11 residues. The germline CDR1 and CDR2 sequences are SEHNR and FQNEAQ (reference sequence). V was shortened by 4 bases and J by 10 bases, with 8 bases between the two germline ends. The CDR3 DNA reads as TGTGCCAGCAGCTACTATTTGGAGCAGTTCTTC. Translating gives CASSYYLEQFF.

This clone was recorded once. The J gene is TRBJ2-7, the V gene TRBV4-1; a possible D gene is TRBD2 (7 bases). Germline values: CDR1 MGHRA, CDR2 YSYEKL. The germline V and J ends were trimmed by 1 base and 5 bases, with 18 bases remaining between them. The CDR3 extends over 16 amino acids. Written as DNA, the CDR3 is TGCGCCAGCAGCCAAGGGAAGGGGGACTACAGCCACGAGCAGTACTTC. Its protein is CASSQGKGDYSHEQYF.

In nucleotides, the CDR3 is TGTGCCAGCAGCCTCCGTCCGGGGTCCAGCTACGAGCAGTACTTC. Residues: CASSLRPGSSYEQYF. The rearrangement joins TRBV4-2 to TRBJ2-7; D possibly corresponds to TRBD2 (5 bases). Germline V gene lookup returns CDR1 LGHNA and CDR2 YNFKEQ. V was trimmed by 4 bases and J by 3 bases, leaving 16 bases between them. This CDR3 contains 15 residues.

The chain joins TRBV30 to TRBJ1-4, with 7 bases fitting TRBD1. Germline CDR1 reads GTSNPN; CDR2 reads SVGIG (reference sequence). V shed 8 bases, J shed 8 bases, and the junction held 8 bases outside the gene matches. The CDR3 has 12 amino acids. The CDR3 spells CARGYRGEKLFF. CDR3 DNA: TGTGCCCGGGGGTACAGGGGCGAAAAACTGTTTTTT.

J is TRBJ2-1 and V is TRBV7-8, with D uncertain. Germline-derived CDR1 and CDR2 are SGHVS and FQNEAQ. The CDR3 spans 14 residues. V dropped 5 bases and J dropped 6 bases, with 14 bases sitting between them. This CDR3 reads CASSLSPLRNEQFF. The CDR3 DNA is TGTGCCAGCAGCCTCAGCCCCCTTCGCAATGAGCAGTTCTTC. Full variable domain (outside the CDR3, taken from reference TRBV7-8 and TRBJ2-1): GAGVSQSPRYKVAKRGQDVALRCDPISGHVSLFWYQQALGQGPEFLTYFQNEAQLDKSGLPSDRFFAERPEGSVSTLKIQRTQQEDSAVYLCASSLSPLRNEQFFGPGTRLTVL.

The V gene is TRBV29-1, the J gene TRBJ2-3; D might be TRBD2 (6 bases). Germline CDR1 reads SQVTM; CDR2 reads ANQGSEA. The V and J ends lost 6 bases and 2 bases respectively, with 15 bases between them. This CDR3 has 14 amino acids. The CDR3: CSVRRDWDTDTQYF. The CDR3 nucleotides read TGCAGCGTGCGCCGGGACTGGGACACAGATACGCAGTATTTT.

The J gene is TRBJ2-1, the V gene TRBV15; 7 bases are shared with TRBD1. After removal of 5 bases from V and 5 bases from J, the junction contained 12 bases not matched to a gene. The CDR3 has 16 residues. Per germline, CDR1 LNHNV and CDR2 YYDKDF (reference sequence). CDR3 sequence reads: CATSGPKDRWDNEQFF. In nucleotides, the CDR3 is TGTGCCACCAGCGGCCCAAAGGACAGGTGGGACAATGAGCAGTTCTTC.

This clone was counted a single time. The genes are TRBV9 and TRBJ2-1; perhaps TRBD2 as D (5 bases). Trimming pared 4 bases from V and 9 bases from J, leaving 20 bases between. CDR1 SGDLS and CDR2 YYNGEE come from the germline V gene. The CDR3 extends over 15 amino acids. DNA of the CDR3: TGTGCCAGCAGCCCCCGTCTTGTGGAGGCGGGTGAGCAGTTCTTC. It encodes CASSPRLVEAGEQFF.

The chain recombines TRBV9 with TRBJ2-1; the D is unclear. Germline V lookup: CDR1 SGDLS, CDR2 YYNGEE. CDR3 size: 13 residues. Trimming removed 6 bases from V and 7 bases from J, with 14 bases in between. The CDR3 here is CASTAQLGNEQFF. The CDR3 bases are TGTGCCAGCACAGCCCAGCTTGGGAATGAGCAGTTCTTC.

This clone has a handful of counts. This chain connects TRBV7-9 to TRBJ2-5; the D gene is possibly TRBD2 (5 bases). CDR1 and CDR2 from the germline V gene are SEHNR and FQNEAQ (reference sequence). Between the trimmed V and J ends, which lost 5 bases and 4 bases, there was a span of 14 bases. The CDR3 loop spans 14 amino acids. CDR3: CASSALPAGETQYF. The CDR3 nucleotides are TGTGCCAGCAGCGCCCTTCCGGCGGGAGAGACCCAGTACTTC.

This clone has a handful of counts. CDR3 DNA sequence: TGTGCCAGCAGCGCGCTACGGAACACTGAAGCTTTCTTT. It translates to CASSALRNTEAFF. The rearrangement joins TRBV9 to TRBJ1-1; no reliable D call. Germline V gene sequence: CDR1 SGDLS, CDR2 YYNGEE. This CDR3 has 13 residues. V was cut by 3 bases and J by 1 base, with 7 bases left in between. Variable domain in full (rest from reference TRBV9 and TRBJ1-1): DSGVTQTPKHLITATGQRVTLRCSPRSGDLSVYWYQQSLDQGLQFLIQYYNGEERAKGNILERFSAQQFPDLHSELNLSSLELGDSALYFCASSALRNTEAFFGQGTRLTVV.